This TCR beta chain was recovered during a study of technical replicates of blood from four donors. CDR3 length: 14 residues. The germline V gene encodes CDR1 LNHDA and CDR2 SQIVND (reference sequence). V lost 3 bases to trimming and J lost 9 bases; unmatched junction nucleotides: 8. Profiling relied on immunoSEQ multiplex PCR, and the TCRdb table lists in-frame clones only, not all of them. The sample contains about 72,000 clones, about nine tenths of which appear only once. Sequencing input: T cells isolated from PBMCs. The chain couples TRBV19 to TRBJ2-1; 7 bases align to TRBD2. The sequence came from a human donor in good health. Here the CDR3 DNA reads TGTGCCAGTAGTATTACGGCGGGAGTTGGTGAGCAGTTCTTC. This sequence encodes CASSITAGVGEQFF.